This TCR beta chain was sequenced during a study of T-cell reconstitution after alpha-beta-depleted transplantation in children (dated by TCRdb to 2016 to 2017). Describing the broader study: The study quantitatively tracked T-cell immune reconstitution after TCRalphabeta/CD19-depleted allogeneic hematopoietic cell transplantation in children using TCR repertoire profiling.

CDR1 is given as MNHNS and CDR2 as SASEGT, both from the germline V gene. Spanning cysteine to phenylalanine, the CDR3 consists of 15 amino acids. Just CDR3 DNA is preserved here, 45 bases in frame from base 1. Trimmed from V: 0 bases; trimmed from J: 4 bases; junction bases lacking a gene match: 5. For this clonotype: Its antigen is not yet known. There are no base qualities to consult, and no much larger clone falls within one base.

Library prep was done by PCR. This sample was sequenced with an Illumina HiSeq 2500. TCR library preparation used molecular barcoding, with unique molecular identifiers applied to normalize quantification of the TCRbeta repertoire. TCRdb ran its own pipeline on the public reads, namely fastp trimming at Q25 and MiXCR clone calling, and kept in-frame beta chains. All rows with the same CDR3 protein become a single entry with the most common DNA and genes. Counted in this sample were about 610,000 distinct CDR3 sequences; over 9.5% of them appeared once. The leading ten clones occupy less than 5% of the sample.

The chain couples TRBV6-1 to TRBJ2-7; 8 middle bases align to TRBD1. This TCR came from a human donor who donated a stem cell graft to a child with acute myeloid leukemia. Sequences were derived from PBMCs from the stem cell graft donor, sampled from the stem cell graft. The bases are TGTGCCAGCAGTGAAGCTTGGAGACAGGGGTACGAGCAGTACTTC. It encodes CASSEAWRQGYEQYF.